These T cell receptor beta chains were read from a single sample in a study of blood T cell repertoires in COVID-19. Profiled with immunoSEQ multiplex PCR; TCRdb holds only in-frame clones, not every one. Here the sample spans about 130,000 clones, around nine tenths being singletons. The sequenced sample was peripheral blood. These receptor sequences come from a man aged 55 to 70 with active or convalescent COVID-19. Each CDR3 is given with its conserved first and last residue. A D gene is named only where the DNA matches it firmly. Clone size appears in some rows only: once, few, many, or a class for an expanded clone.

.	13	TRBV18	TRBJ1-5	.	TGTGCCAGCTCACCCGGACAGTATCAGCCCCAGCATTTT	CASSPGQYQPQHF
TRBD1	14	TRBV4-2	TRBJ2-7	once	TGTGCCAGCAGCTACGGACAGGGGGCGCCCGAGCAGTACTTC	CASSYGQGAPEQYF
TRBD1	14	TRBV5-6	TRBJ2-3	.	TGTGCCAGCAGCCAACAGGGGCGCACAGATACGCAGTATTTT	CASSQQGRTDTQYF
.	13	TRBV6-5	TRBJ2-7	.	TGTGCCAGCAGTAGAGGAGGCCCCTACGAGCAGTACTTC	CASSRGGPYEQYF
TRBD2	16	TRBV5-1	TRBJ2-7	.	TGCGCCAGCAGCTTGGCTGTAGCGGGGACAACCTACGAGCAGTACTTC	CASSLAVAGTTYEQYF
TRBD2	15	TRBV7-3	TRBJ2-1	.	TGTGCCAGCAGCTTCGGGACTAGCGCCTACAATGAGCAGTTCTTC	CASSFGTSAYNEQFF
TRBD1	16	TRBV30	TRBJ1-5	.	TGTGCCTGGAGTCCCCCCCAGGGGGCGCCTCAGCAGCCCCAGCATTTT	CAWSPPQGAPQQPQHF
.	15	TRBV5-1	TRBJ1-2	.	TGCGCCAGCAGCGACCCAGGGGAGACTAACTATGGCTACACCTTC	CASSDPGETNYGYTF
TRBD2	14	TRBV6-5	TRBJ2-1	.	TGTGCCAGCAGTCCCCCGGGGGGGCACAATGAGCAGTTCTTC	CASSPPGGHNEQFF
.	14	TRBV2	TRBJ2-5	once	TGTGCCAGCAGGGAAGACAGGTACCAAGAGACCCAGTACTTC	CASREDRYQETQYF
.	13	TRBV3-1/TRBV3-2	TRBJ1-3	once	TGTGCCAGCAGCCAAGGGGAGAAAAACACCATATATTTT	CASSQGEKNTIYF
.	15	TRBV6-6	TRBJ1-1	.	TGTGCCAGCACCATGACAGGTTCCCCGAACACTGAAGCTTTCTTT	CASTMTGSPNTEAFF
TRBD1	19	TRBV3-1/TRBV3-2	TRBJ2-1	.	TGTGCCAGCAGCCACACCGTCCCGGGACAGGGAGCGCCATGGAATGAGCAGTTCTTC	CASSHTVPGQGAPWNEQFF
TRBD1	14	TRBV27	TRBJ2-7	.	TGTGCCAGCAGTAGGCAGGGGGTTACCTACGAGCAGTACTTC	CASSRQGVTYEQYF
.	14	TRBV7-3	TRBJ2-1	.	TGTGCCAGCAGCTTATCCTCCCTCGACTTGGTGCAGTTCTTC	CASSLSSLDLVQFF
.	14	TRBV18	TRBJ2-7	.	TGTGCCAGCTCATTAGAGGTCAGCCCCTACGAGCAGTACTTC	CASSLEVSPYEQYF
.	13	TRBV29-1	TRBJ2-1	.	TGCAGCGTTGAAGTTACTGCCCGCAATGAGCAGTTCTTC	CSVEVTARNEQFF
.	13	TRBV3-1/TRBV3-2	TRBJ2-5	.	TGTGCCAGCAGTCACGGACAGTCCTCGACCCAGTACTTC	CASSHGQSSTQYF
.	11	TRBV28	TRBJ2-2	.	TGTGCCAGCTGGTCCGGCGGGGAGCTGTTTTTT	CASWSGGELFF
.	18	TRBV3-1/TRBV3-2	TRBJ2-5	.	TGTGCCAGCAGCACCGCCGGAGGAACGGGCCTATCCTTAGAGACCCAGTACTTC	CASSTAGGTGLSLETQYF
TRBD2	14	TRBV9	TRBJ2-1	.	TGTGCCAGCAGCCCGGGACTAGTCGCCAATGAGCAGTTCTTC	CASSPGLVANEQFF
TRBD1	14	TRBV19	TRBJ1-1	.	TGTGCCAGTAGGAAGGGGGCGGTGGGCACTGAAGCTTTCTTT	CASRKGAVGTEAFF
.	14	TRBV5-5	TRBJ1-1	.	TGTGCCAGCAGCCCGCCCGGGGGGAACACTGAAGCTTTCTTT	CASSPPGGNTEAFF